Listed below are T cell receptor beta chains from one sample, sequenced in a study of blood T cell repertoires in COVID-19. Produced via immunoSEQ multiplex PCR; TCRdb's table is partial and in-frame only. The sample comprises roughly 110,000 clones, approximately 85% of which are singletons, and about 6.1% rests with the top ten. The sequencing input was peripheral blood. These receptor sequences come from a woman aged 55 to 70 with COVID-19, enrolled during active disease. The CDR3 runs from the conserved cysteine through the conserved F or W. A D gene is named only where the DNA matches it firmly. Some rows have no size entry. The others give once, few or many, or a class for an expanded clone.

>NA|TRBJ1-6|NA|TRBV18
CASSPPRAGGTGNSPLHF
TGTGCCAGCTCACCACCGAGGGCCGGTGGTACGGGTAATTCACCCCTCCACTTT
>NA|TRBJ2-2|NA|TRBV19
CAAMEDLDTGELFF
TGTGCCGCCATGGAGGATCTAGACACCGGGGAGCTGTTTTTT
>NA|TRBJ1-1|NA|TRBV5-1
CASQWGGGAEAFF
TGCGCCAGCCAGTGGGGAGGGGGTGCTGAAGCTTTCTTT
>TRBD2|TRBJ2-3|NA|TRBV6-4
CASSLSGSSTDTQYF
TGTGCCAGCAGTCTTAGCGGGTCTAGCACAGATACGCAGTATTTT
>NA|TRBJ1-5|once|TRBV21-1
CASSLRGQGYNQPQHF
TGTGCCAGCAGCTTACGGGGACAAGGCTACAATCAGCCCCAGCATTTT
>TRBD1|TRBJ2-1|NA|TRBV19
CASSVGQGVNEQFF
TGTGCCAGTAGTGTGGGACAGGGAGTCAATGAGCAGTTCTTC
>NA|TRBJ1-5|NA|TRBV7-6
CASSLGQDRNQPQHF
TGTGCCAGCAGCTTAGGCCAGGATCGGAATCAGCCCCAGCATTTT
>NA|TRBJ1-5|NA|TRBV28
CASSIEFNQPQHF
TGTGCCAGCAGTATAGAGTTCAATCAGCCCCAGCATTTT
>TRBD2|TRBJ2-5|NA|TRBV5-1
CASSLAASGGTQYF
TGCGCCAGCAGCTTGGCGGCTAGCGGGGGGACCCAGTACTTC
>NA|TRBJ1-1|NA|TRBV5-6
CASSLGAMTFF
TGTGCCAGCAGCTTGGGGGCGATGACTTTCTTT
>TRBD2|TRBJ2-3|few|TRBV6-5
CASSIPSGVDTQYF
TGTGCCAGCAGTATCCCTAGCGGGGTGGATACGCAGTATTTT
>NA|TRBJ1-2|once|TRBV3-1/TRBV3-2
CASSQPPQTGDYGYTF
TGTGCCAGCAGCCAACCCCCCCAGACAGGTGACTATGGCTACACCTTC
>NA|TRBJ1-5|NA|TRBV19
CASSSGGYNQPQHF
TGTGCCAGTAGTAGCGGGGGATACAATCAGCCCCAGCATTTT
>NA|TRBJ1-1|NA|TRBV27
CASSLNGNTEAFF
TGTGCCAGCAGTTTAAACGGGAACACTGAAGCTTTCTTT
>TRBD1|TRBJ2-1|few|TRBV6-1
CASSEAGGTVYEQFF
TGTGCCAGCAGTGAAGCAGGGGGCACGGTTTATGAGCAGTTCTTC
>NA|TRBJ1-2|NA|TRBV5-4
CASSIESNYGYTF
TGTGCCAGCAGCATAGAATCTAACTATGGCTACACCTTC
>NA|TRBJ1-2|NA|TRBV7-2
CASSLEGQNYGYTF
TGTGCCAGCAGCTTAGAAGGACAAAACTATGGCTACACCTTC
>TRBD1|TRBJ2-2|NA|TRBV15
CATSSTGANTGELFF
TGTGCCACCAGCAGCACAGGGGCGAACACCGGGGAGCTGTTTTTT
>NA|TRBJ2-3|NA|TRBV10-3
CATRPWTGRSDTQYF
TGTGCCACCCGACCGTGGACGGGGAGGTCAGATACGCAGTATTTT
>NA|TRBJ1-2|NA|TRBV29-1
CSVGSRTADTF
TGCAGCGTTGGGTCTAGGACAGCCGACACCTTC
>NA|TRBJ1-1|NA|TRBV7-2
CASSLTAGENTEAFF
TGTGCCAGCAGCTTAACAGCCGGGGAGAACACTGAAGCTTTCTTT
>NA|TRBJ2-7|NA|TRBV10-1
CASSESIRETHEQYF
TGCGCCAGCAGTGAGTCGATCCGGGAAACCCACGAGCAGTACTTC
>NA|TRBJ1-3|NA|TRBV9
CASSVNSGISGNTIYF
TGTGCCAGCAGCGTTAACTCAGGGATTTCTGGAAACACCATATATTTT
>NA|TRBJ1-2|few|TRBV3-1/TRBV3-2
CASSQSGGTSYDYGYTF
TGTGCCAGCAGCCAATCTGGGGGGACCTCCTACGACTATGGCTACACCTTC
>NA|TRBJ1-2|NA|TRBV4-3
CASSQDRFDRSYGYTF
TGCGCCAGCAGCCAAGATCGTTTCGACAGGAGCTATGGCTACACCTTC
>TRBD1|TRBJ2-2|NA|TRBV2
CASDKGGQNTGELFF
TGTGCCAGCGACAAAGGGGGCCAGAACACCGGGGAGCTGTTTTTT
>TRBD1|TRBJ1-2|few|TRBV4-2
CASSQGRLQGTSYGYTF
TGTGCCAGCAGCCAAGGAAGATTACAGGGGACCAGCTATGGCTACACCTTC
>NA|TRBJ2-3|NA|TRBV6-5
CASTRADTQYF
TGTGCCAGCACTAGAGCAGATACGCAGTATTTT
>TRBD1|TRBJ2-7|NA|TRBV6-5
CASTTGTGPYEQYF
TGTGCCAGCACGACCGGGACAGGACCTTACGAGCAGTACTTC
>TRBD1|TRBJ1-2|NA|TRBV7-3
CASSDGQGVGYTF
TGTGCCAGCAGCGACGGACAGGGGGTTGGCTACACCTTC
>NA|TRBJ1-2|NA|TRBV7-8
CASSLSLLHPDGYTF
TGTGCCAGCAGCCTTTCATTACTGCACCCCGATGGCTACACCTTC
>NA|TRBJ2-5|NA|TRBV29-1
CSVETGDRRIGETQYF
TGCAGCGTCGAAACCGGAGACAGGCGCATCGGGGAGACCCAGTACTTC
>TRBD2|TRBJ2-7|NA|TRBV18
CASSLYGTSVSYEQYF
TGTGCCAGCTCACTCTATGGGACTAGCGTATCCTACGAGCAGTACTTC
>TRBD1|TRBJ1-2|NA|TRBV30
CAGDRGGYTF
TGTGCCGGGGACAGGGGAGGCTACACCTTC
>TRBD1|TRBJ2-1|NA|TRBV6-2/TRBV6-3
CASSYSFTGGLDEQFF
TGTGCCAGCAGTTACTCGTTTACAGGGGGGTTGGATGAGCAGTTCTTC
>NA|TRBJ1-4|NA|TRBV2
CASRRVATNEKLFF
TGTGCCAGCAGAAGAGTTGCAACTAATGAAAAACTGTTTTTT
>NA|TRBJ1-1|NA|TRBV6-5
CASSRGAGTTEAFF
TGTGCCAGCAGTCGCGGGGCAGGAACCACTGAAGCTTTCTTT
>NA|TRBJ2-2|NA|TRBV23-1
CALNTGELFF
TGCGCTCTGAACACCGGGGAGCTGTTTTTT
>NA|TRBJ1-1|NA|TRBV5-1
CASSPSGNTEAFF
TGCGCCAGCAGCCCCTCGGGAAACACTGAAGCTTTCTTT
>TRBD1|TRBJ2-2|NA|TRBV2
CATRTGVASGELFF
TGTGCCACCCGGACAGGGGTAGCGTCCGGGGAGCTGTTTTTT
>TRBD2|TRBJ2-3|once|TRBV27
CASTLGREGPGGGTQYF
TGTGCCAGCACCCTAGGGAGGGAAGGCCCCGGGGGGGGTACGCAGTATTTT
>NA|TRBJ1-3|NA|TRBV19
CASSKGTGSGNTIYF
TGTGCCAGTAGCAAGGGTACAGGGTCTGGAAACACCATATATTTT
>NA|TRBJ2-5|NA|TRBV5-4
CASRGGAGFGETQYF
TGTGCCAGCAGAGGGGGAGCGGGGTTCGGAGAGACCCAGTACTTC
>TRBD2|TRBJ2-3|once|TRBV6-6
CASLRPGLGGDTQYF
TGTGCCAGCCTTCGACCGGGACTAGGGGGGGATACGCAGTATTTT
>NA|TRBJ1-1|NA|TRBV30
CAWSALGSMNTEAFF
TGTGCCTGGAGTGCCCTCGGGTCCATGAACACTGAAGCTTTCTTT
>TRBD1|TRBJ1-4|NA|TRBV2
CASSELRTGGGEKLFF
TGTGCCAGCAGTGAACTTCGGACAGGGGGCGGTGAAAAACTGTTTTTT
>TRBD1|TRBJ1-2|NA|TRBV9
CASSQDRVSYGYTF
TGTGCCAGCAGCCAGGACAGGGTCTCATATGGCTACACCTTC
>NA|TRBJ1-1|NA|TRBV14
CASSPAGVWAFF
TGTGCCAGCAGCCCCGCAGGGGTGTGGGCTTTCTTT